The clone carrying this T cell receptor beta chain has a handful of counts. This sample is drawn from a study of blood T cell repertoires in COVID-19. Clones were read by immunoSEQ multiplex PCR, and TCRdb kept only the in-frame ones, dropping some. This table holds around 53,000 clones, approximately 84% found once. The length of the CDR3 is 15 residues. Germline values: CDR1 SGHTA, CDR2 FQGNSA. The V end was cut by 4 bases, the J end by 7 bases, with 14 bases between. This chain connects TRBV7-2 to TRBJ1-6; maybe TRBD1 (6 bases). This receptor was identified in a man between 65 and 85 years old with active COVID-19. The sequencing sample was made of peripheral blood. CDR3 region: CASSSLQGPNSPLHF. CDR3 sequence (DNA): TGTGCCAGCAGCTCACTACAGGGACCGAATTCACCCCTCCACTTT.